A single sample is the source of the 22 T cell receptor beta chains below, sequenced in a study of blood T cell repertoires in COVID-19. Clones were sequenced by immunoSEQ multiplex PCR, and TCRdb holds only the in-frame ones, with some missing. Here the sample spans fewer than 250,000 clones, 65% to 85% being singletons. The sample taken for sequencing was PBMCs or T cells enriched from blood (not recorded which). Receptors were obtained from a woman aged 25 to 39 who had recovered from COVID-19.

The J gene is TRBJ2-2, the V gene TRBV19, with 10 bases aligning to TRBD2. The CDR3 length is 16 residues. Germline CDR1 LNHDA, CDR2 SQIVND (reference sequence). V shed 3 bases, J shed 6 bases, and the junction held 7 bases outside the gene matches. The chain's CDR3 is CASSIRSGGPPGELFF. CDR3 DNA sequence: TGTGCCAGTAGTATCCGTAGCGGGGGGCCTCCCGGGGAGCTGTTTTTT.

The CDR3 region has the DNA TGTGCCAGTAATTCACAGGGAACCCAGAATCAGCCCCAGCATTTT. Its protein is CASNSQGTQNQPQHF. The chain links TRBV19 to TRBJ1-5, with a possible D match to TRBD1 (6 bases). The CDR3 totals 15 residues. Germline V gene sequence: CDR1 LNHDA, CDR2 SQIVND (reference sequence). The V gene lost 7 bases and the J gene lost 4 bases, with 17 bases spanning the gap.

The gene calls are TRBV3-1 (or the pseudogene TRBV3-2) and TRBJ1-1; 7 nucleotides match TRBD1. Germline V CDR1 and CDR2: LGHDT, YNNKEL (reference sequence). After removal of 3 bases from V and 5 bases from J, the junction contained 6 bases not matched to a gene. This CDR3 is built from 14 residues. The CDR3 bases are TGTGCCAGCAGCCAGACAGGGCGAGGGACTGAAGCTTTCTTT. Amino acids: CASSQTGRGTEAFF.

V is TRBV11-3 and J is TRBJ1-6; the D is unclear. There are 14 residues in the CDR3. The V end lost 3 bases, the J end lost 6 bases, and 9 bases lay between the germline ends. Germline CDR1 SGHNT, CDR2 YENEEA. CDR3 nucleotide sequence: TGTGCCAGCAGCTTCGAGGGATCTAATTCACCCCTCCACTTT. Its protein product is CASSFEGSNSPLHF.

The chain employs TRBV15 and TRBJ2-7, with a weak D call TRBD1 (5 bases). V gave up 1 base and J gave up 1 base, with 8 bases separating them. This CDR3 spans 14 amino acids. Germline CDR1 is LNHNV and CDR2 is YYDKDF (reference sequence). CDR3 sequence (DNA): TGTGCCACCAGCAGAGGAGCAGGGTCCTACGAGCAGTACGTC. As protein: CATSRGAGSYEQYV.

The gene calls are TRBV21-1 and TRBJ1-1. TRBV21-1 is shown as a pseudogene. CDR3 size: 15 residues. The CDR3 bases are TGTGCCAGCAGCAAAGTCGGGGGGGTCAACACTGAAGCTTTCTTT. Amino acids: CASSKVGGVNTEAFF.

The chain carries TRBV7-9 and TRBJ1-2; D not certain. The CDR3 totals 14 residues. V lost 0 bases and J lost 4, with 9 bases in between. The germline CDR1 and CDR2 sequences are SEHNR and FQNEAQ (reference sequence). CDR3 sequence (DNA): TGTGCCAGCAGCTTAGCCCAGGTCTTCTATGGCTACACCTTC. The encoded protein is CASSLAQVFYGYTF.

The CDR3 loop is CASSLSLTGGNSPLHF. CDR3 nucleotides: TGTGCCAGCAGCTTATCCCTAACAGGGGGCAACTCACCCCTCCACTTT. The rearrangement links TRBV7-9 to TRBJ1-6; 9 nucleotides match TRBD1. V lost 2 bases, J lost 10 bases, and 9 bases stayed unmatched. The CDR3 totals 16 residues. In germline, CDR1 is SEHNR, CDR2 FQNEAQ (reference sequence).

As for this clone: In this CDR3 the conserved last residue, phenylalanine or tryptophan, is missing, so a read error is likely. The DNA is omitted, as the CDR3 cannot be located on it reliably, and the CDR3 follows TCRdb's listing. The chain couples TRBV19 to TRBJ1-4. Germline CDR1 LNHDA, CDR2 SQIVND (reference sequence). Including both end residues, the CDR3 is 8 amino acids long. The CDR3 is CASTRVLC.

This chain connects TRBV6-5 to TRBJ2-7; D may be TRBD1 (6 bases). The CDR3 runs to 12 residues. The germline V gene encodes CDR1 MNHEY and CDR2 SVGAGI. The V and J ends lost 6 bases and 2 bases respectively, with 8 bases between them. CDR3 in amino acids: CASRDRTYEQYV. The CDR3 nucleotides are TGTGCCAGCAGGGACAGAACCTACGAGCAGTACGTC.

The genes are TRBV5-5 and TRBJ2-5; D ambiguous. The CDR3 has 14 residues. Germline-derived CDR1 and CDR2 are SGHKS and YYEKEE (reference sequence). Trimming took off 4 bases at V and 2 bases at J, with 12 bases between the two ends. The CDR3 sequence: CASSLDAIQETQYF. DNA of the CDR3: TGTGCCAGCAGCCTGGACGCTATACAAGAGACCCAGTACTTC. Combining the CDR3 with reference TRBV5-5 and TRBJ2-5 gives the whole variable domain DAGVTQSPTHLIKTRGQQVTLRCSPISGHKSVSWYQQVLGQGPQFIFQYYEKEERGRGNFPDRFSARQFPNYSSELNVNALLLGDSALYLCASSLDAIQETQYFGPGTRLLVL.

The V call is TRBV7-9, the J call TRBJ2-3, with 11 positions matching TRBD2. Germline-derived CDR1 and CDR2 are SEHNR and FQNEAQ (reference sequence). This CDR3 spans 16 amino acids. V lost 5 bases to trimming and J lost 2 bases; unmatched junction nucleotides: 6. CDR3 nucleotide sequence: TGTGCCAGCAGCCCGCGACTAGCGGGGCTCACAGATACGCAGTATTTT. Encoded protein: CASSPRLAGLTDTQYF.

V is TRBV7-6 and J is TRBJ1-3; D unresolved. This CDR3 contains 19 residues. Trimming left V 5 bases short and J 0 bases short, with 23 bases between. Germline lookup yields CDR1 SGHVS and CDR2 FNYEAQ. DNA of the CDR3: TGTGCCAGCAGCGGGAGGGCACCTCTCAATCCTAGCTCTGGAAACACCATATATTTT. Protein sequence: CASSGRAPLNPSSGNTIYF. The whole variable domain, remainder taken from reference TRBV7-6 and TRBJ1-3, is GAGVSQSPRYKVTKRGQDVALRCDPISGHVSLYWYRQALGQGPEFLTYFNYEAQQDKSGLPNDRFSAERPEGSISTLTIQRTEQRDSAMYRCASSGRAPLNPSSGNTIYFGEGSWLTVV.

V usage is TRBV5-6 and J usage is TRBJ2-7, with 12 bases identical to TRBD1. The CDR3 consists of 15 residues. V was clipped by 3 bases and J by 5 bases; unmatched bases: 6. In germline, CDR1 is SGHDT, CDR2 YYEEEE. The CDR3 nucleotides are TGTGCCAGCAGCTCTACCGGGACAGGGGGCGACGAGCAGTACTTC. Translating it yields CASSSTGTGGDEQYF. Looking up the rest from reference TRBV5-6 and TRBJ2-7 gives the full variable domain: DAGVTQSPTHLIKTRGQQVTLRCSPKSGHDTVSWYQQALGQGPQFIFQYYEEEERQRGNFPDRFSGHQFPNYSSELNVNALLLGDSALYLCASSSTGTGGDEQYFGPGTRLTVT.

The chain combines TRBV27 with TRBJ2-7; D remains unclear. Germline values: CDR1 MNHEY, CDR2 SMNVEV (reference sequence). V lost 6 bases, J lost 1 base, and 16 bases lay in between. This CDR3 has 15 residues. The CDR3 loop reads CASSGYILGSYEQYF. CDR3 nucleotide sequence: TGTGCCAGCAGCGGGTATATTCTTGGTTCCTACGAGCAGTACTTC.

The chain recombines TRBV7-2 with TRBJ1-6, with D possibly matching TRBD1 (6 bases). Trimming removed 6 bases from V and 10 bases from J, with 19 bases in between. In germline, CDR1 is SGHTA, CDR2 FQGNSA. This CDR3 is built from 15 residues. The CDR3 reads CASSQNRVPQSPLHF. CDR3 sequence (DNA): TGTGCCAGCAGTCAAAACAGGGTCCCGCAGTCACCCCTCCACTTT.

The gene calls are TRBV7-2 and TRBJ1-1; unclear D gene. Germline-derived CDR1 and CDR2 are SGHTA and FQGNSA. V gave up 1 base and J gave up 3 bases, with 9 bases separating them. This CDR3 contains 14 residues. CDR3 DNA sequence: TGTGCCAGCAGCTTAGGGCGGCAGTACACTGAAGCTTTCTTT. The encoded protein is CASSLGRQYTEAFF.

The chain has TRBV5-6 and TRBJ1-2; tentative D call: TRBD1 (6 bases). This CDR3 has 16 residues. Germline lookup yields CDR1 SGHDT and CDR2 YYEEEE. With 1 base removed from V and 8 bases from J, the gap between germline ends came to 21 bases. For the CDR3, the DNA is TGTGCCAGCAGCTTGAGGGGGGGATCCCGTAGAGTCGGCTACACCTTC. Residues: CASSLRGGSRRVGYTF. Full variable domain (missing parts from reference TRBV5-6 and TRBJ1-2): DAGVTQSPTHLIKTRGQQVTLRCSPKSGHDTVSWYQQALGQGPQFIFQYYEEEERQRGNFPDRFSGHQFPNYSSELNVNALLLGDSALYLCASSLRGGSRRVGYTFGSGTRLTVV.

This clone came up a few times. Other nucleotide sequences in the sample specify the same CDR3. CDR3 sequence reads: CASSPESYEQYF. The DNA of the CDR3 is TGTGCCAGCTCACCGGAGAGCTACGAGCAGTACTTC. V is TRBV18 and J is TRBJ2-7, with D unresolved. The CDR3 is 12 amino acids. Per the germline V gene, CDR1 is KGHSH and CDR2 is LQKENI. V shed 3 bases and J shed 3 bases, with 6 bases lying between them.

The gene calls are TRBV10-3 and TRBJ2-7; D remains unclear. The CDR3 runs to 12 residues. The V and J ends lost 0 bases and 6 bases respectively, with 6 bases between them. Germline values: CDR1 ENHRY, CDR2 SYGVKD. The CDR3 DNA is TGTGCCATCAGTGAGTCTAGTCGCGAGCAGTACTTC. Translation: CAISESSREQYF.

This clone was seen just once. This chain joins TRBV5-1 and TRBJ2-2; tentative D call: TRBD2 (5 bases). Germline values: CDR1 SGHRS, CDR2 YFSETQ. The CDR3 loop spans 17 amino acids. V dropped 0 bases and J dropped 1 base, with 13 bases sitting between them. The CDR3: CASSLEGFSVNTGELFF. The CDR3 DNA reads as TGCGCCAGCAGCTTGGAGGGCTTTAGCGTGAACACCGGGGAGCTGTTTTTT.

CDR3 nucleotides: TGTGCCAGCCGCCGATACGGGACAGGGGACAATGAGCAGTTCTTC. It yields the protein CASRRYGTGDNEQFF. The chain is built from TRBV7-3 and TRBJ2-1; 10 nucleotides line up with TRBD1. Germline assignment: CDR1 SGHTA and CDR2 FQGTGA. Trimming removed 8 bases from V and 5 bases from J; junction bases left unmatched: 9. The CDR3 runs to 15 residues.